Listed below are T cell receptor beta chains from one sample, sequenced in a study of T cells in Graves' hyperthyroidism and ophthalmopathy. TCRdb re-called the multiplex PCR reads through MiXCR, storing one row per CDR3 protein. This repertoire shows about 840,000 distinct CDR3 sequences, 35% to 45% found once; its top ten account for 8% to 9%. The sequencing sample was made of blood. The receptors were gathered from a man between 18 and 29 years old with Graves' hyperthyroidism. The conserved cysteine and the conserved F or W are not part of the CDR3 here. D genes are given only for firm matches.

v_gene	j_gene	len	d_gene	CDR3aa
TRBV3-1	TRBJ2-5	11	-	ASSQHREETQY
TRBV19	TRBJ1-6	13	TRBD1	ASSPGQGANSPLH
TRBV7-4	TRBJ2-7	13	TRBD2	ASSQGLAGGLEQY
TRBV9	TRBJ2-2	13	TRBD1	ASSGWTGTDGELF
TRBV9	TRBJ1-1	11	-	ASSVRGNTEAF
TRBV12-3/TRBV12-4	TRBJ1-5	16	TRBD1	ASSERGTVVYSNQPQH
TRBV20-1	TRBJ2-2	13	TRBD1	SATQGQGGTGELF
TRBV18	TRBJ1-6	12	TRBD1	ASSRQGSDSPLH
TRBV7-9	TRBJ2-5	14	TRBD1	ASSLAQAGGSKTQY
TRBV2	TRBJ1-1	12	TRBD1	ASSMETGGIEAF
TRBV2	TRBJ2-2	10	-	ASRGTLGELF
TRBV7-9	TRBJ2-5	11	-	ASTRPPEETQY
TRBV24-1	TRBJ2-2	12	-	ATRGSVATGELF
TRBV10-3	TRBJ1-5	12	TRBD1	AIRSDRARQPQH
TRBV7-2	TRBJ2-7	11	TRBD2	ASSKGLKDEQY
TRBV7-2	TRBJ2-7	10	-	ASSRRVYEQY
TRBV29-1	TRBJ1-1	12	-	SVGGLRGNTEAF
TRBV7-3	TRBJ2-6	15	-	ASIPGNRGSGANVLT
TRBV20-1	TRBJ1-6	10	TRBD1	SLGTGASPLH
TRBV2	TRBJ1-5	12	-	ASSGGGKGQPQH
TRBV19	TRBJ1-2	11	TRBD1	ATFSGTGDGYT
TRBV7-6	TRBJ2-7	12	-	ASSFLGRSYEQY
TRBV20-1	TRBJ1-2	13	TRBD1	SASSPGQGVWGYT
TRBV10-3	TRBJ1-5	12	-	ATGTGGGNQPQH
TRBV7-9	TRBJ1-4	14	-	ASSLSGGNLNEKLF
TRBV12-5	TRBJ2-7	14	-	ASGFEGDGETYEQY
TRBV9	TRBJ2-2	12	-	ASSVATVAGELF
TRBV5-1	TRBJ1-5	13	-	AYMVEGVSNQPQH
TRBV2	TRBJ1-1	11	-	ASIGDRNTEAF
TRBV2	TRBJ2-7	12	-	ASMSGAHSYEQY
TRBV14	TRBJ2-2	13	-	ASSQRVMNTGELF
TRBV10-3	TRBJ1-1	13	-	AISARGQKNTEAF
TRBV11-3	TRBJ1-3	10	-	ASTTSSNTIY
TRBV24-1	TRBJ2-6	10	-	ATSDLRGTEA
TRBV12-3/TRBV12-4	TRBJ1-1	11	-	ASSLQVIPEAF
TRBV10-3	TRBJ2-7	18	TRBD2	ASSYRHSTTGLAAGYEQY
TRBV7-2	TRBJ2-7	7	-	ASSSGRY
TRBV9	TRBJ2-5	15	TRBD2	ASSQVGGRNPQETQY
TRBV6-1	TRBJ1-2	11	-	ASSLRGTYGYT
TRBV7-9	TRBJ2-7	13	TRBD2	ASTNGRGGAGEQY
TRBV2	TRBJ1-1	13	-	ASSRDSQMNTEAF
TRBV25-1	TRBJ2-2	12	TRBD1	ASNGQGDTGELF
TRBV2	TRBJ1-1	13	TRBD1	ASSPKGAGGTEAF
TRBV15	TRBJ2-3	13	-	ATSRDGGGADTQY
TRBV2	TRBJ2-7	12	-	ASSEPGFSYEQY
TRBV19	TRBJ2-7	13	TRBD2	ASSMASGGSYEQY